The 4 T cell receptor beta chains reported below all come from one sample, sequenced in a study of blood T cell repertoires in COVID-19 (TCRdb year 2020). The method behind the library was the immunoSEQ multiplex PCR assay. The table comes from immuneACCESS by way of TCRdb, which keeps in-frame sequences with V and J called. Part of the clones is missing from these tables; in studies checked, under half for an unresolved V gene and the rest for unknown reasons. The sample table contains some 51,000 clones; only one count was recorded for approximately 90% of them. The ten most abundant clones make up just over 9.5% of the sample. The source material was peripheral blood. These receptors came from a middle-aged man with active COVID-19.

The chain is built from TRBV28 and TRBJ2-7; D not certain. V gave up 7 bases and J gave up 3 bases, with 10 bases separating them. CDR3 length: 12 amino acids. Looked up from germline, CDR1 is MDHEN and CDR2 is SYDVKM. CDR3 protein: CASMAPGYEQYF. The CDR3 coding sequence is TGTGCCAGCATGGCTCCTGGCTACGAGCAGTACTTC.

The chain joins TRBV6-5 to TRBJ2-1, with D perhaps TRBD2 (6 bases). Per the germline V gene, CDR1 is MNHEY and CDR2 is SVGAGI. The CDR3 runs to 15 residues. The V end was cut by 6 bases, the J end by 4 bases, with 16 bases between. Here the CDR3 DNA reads TGTGCCAGCAGCCCCAATGGGCGGGATTACAATGAGCAGTTCTTC. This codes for CASSPNGRDYNEQFF.

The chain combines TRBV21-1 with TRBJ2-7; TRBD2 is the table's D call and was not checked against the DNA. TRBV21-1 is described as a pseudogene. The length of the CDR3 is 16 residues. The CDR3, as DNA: TGTGCCAGCAGCAAAGGGTTCGGGGAACCTCTGGGCGAGCAGTACTTC. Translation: CASSKGFGEPLGEQYF.

CDR3 protein: CASSPRGQGYNEQFF. The CDR3 DNA sequence: TGTGCCAGCTCTCCGAGAGGGCAAGGCTACAATGAGCAGTTCTTC. The chain couples TRBV18 to TRBJ2-1; tentatively, D is TRBD2 (5 bases). V was pared by 6 bases and J by 3 bases, with 15 bases between. This CDR3 is built from 15 residues. The germline V gene has CDR1 KGHSH and CDR2 LQKENI.